These T cell receptor beta chains were read from a single sample in a study of blood T cell repertoires in COVID-19. The method was immunoSEQ multiplex PCR; TCRdb's version includes in-frame clones alone and lacks a portion of them. Altogether about 86,000 clones are present, more than 75% being singletons, with the ten largest covering 0.95% to 1.5%. The specimen sequenced was peripheral blood. The receptors shown here come from an elderly woman with acute or convalescent COVID-19. Both conserved end residues are part of each CDR3. Fields, in order: J gene, V gene, D gene, clone size, CDR3 DNA, CDR3 protein. A D gene is named only where the DNA matches it firmly. A row's size may be missing; if present it is once, few, many or a size class.

TRBJ1-2	TRBV28	TRBD1	-	TGTGCCAGCAGTCGCCGGACAGGGGGGTCTTTCTACACCTTC	CASSRRTGGSFYTF
TRBJ1-5	TRBV18	TRBD1	once	TGTGCCAGCTCACCCGGGACAGGGAATCAGCCCCAGCATTTT	CASSPGTGNQPQHF
TRBJ1-2	TRBV6-1	TRBD1	-	TGTGCCAGCAGTGAAGTCGGACAGGGTAATGGCTACACCTTC	CASSEVGQGNGYTF
TRBJ2-3	TRBV6-5	-	-	TGTGCCAGCAGTCTCCTAGGCGGAAGCACAGATACGCAGTATTTT	CASSLLGGSTDTQYF
TRBJ1-3	TRBV3-1/TRBV3-2	TRBD1	-	TGTGCCAGCAGCCTCCAGACAGGGCGGGCGGGAAACACCATATATTTT	CASSLQTGRAGNTIYF
TRBJ2-1	TRBV10-1	TRBD2	-	TGCGCCAGCAGTGAGGGGACTAGCGGGAGCACCTACAATGAGCAGTTCTTC	CASSEGTSGSTYNEQFF
TRBJ2-5	TRBV14	TRBD1	-	TGTGCCAGCAGCCAAGAATGGGGACAGGTGGTGGAGACCCAGTACTTC	CASSQEWGQVVETQYF
TRBJ1-2	TRBV5-4	TRBD1	-	TGTGCCAGCAGCTCGGGACAGGGTTATAGCTACACCTTC	CASSSGQGYSYTF
TRBJ2-3	TRBV7-9	TRBD1	-	TGTGCCAGCAGCACGAGGACAGGGACCACAGATACGCAGTATTTT	CASSTRTGTTDTQYF
TRBJ2-5	TRBV19	TRBD2	-	TGTGCCAGTAGCCGAACTCCGGGACTAGCGGATCAAGAGACCCAGTACTTC	CASSRTPGLADQETQYF
TRBJ1-5	TRBV7-2	-	few	TGTGCCAGCAGCGACTATACCGTGTACCCCCAGCATTTT	CASSDYTVYPQHF